A selection of T cell receptor beta chains follows, all from one sample in a study of cytomegalovirus exposure and HLA in healthy donors. TCRdb's copy holds only in-frame clones and misses some; the assay was immunoSEQ multiplex PCR. Seen here are 120,000 or so clones, 65% to 80% observed once, and the top ten hold less than 3%. Sequenced input: PBMCs. These receptors originate from a woman aged 35 to 49 in good health and CMV-seropositive. Each CDR3 is given with its conserved first and last residue. The D gene is left open where the match is weak. Clone size is shown for a subset of rows, as once, few, many or a class of expanded clone.

d_call | j_call | clone_size | v_call | cdr3_nt | cdr3_aa
- | TRBJ2-1 | - | TRBV19 | TGTGCCAGTAGTGTGGGGGGGGGCACCTCGGGTTATGAGCAGTTCTTC | CASSVGGGTSGYEQFF
- | TRBJ2-5 | - | TRBV7-9 | TGTGCCAGCAGCTTAGAGGTTGGGGGGTACCAAGAGACCCAGTACTTC | CASSLEVGGYQETQYF
TRBD2 | TRBJ2-1 | few | TRBV7-3 | TGTGCCAGCAGCTTATCTAGCGGGAGTTACAATGAGCAGTTCTTC | CASSLSSGSYNEQFF
TRBD1 | TRBJ2-7 | - | TRBV5-1 | TGCGCCAGCAGCTGGGGGTCACAGGGGACCTACGAGCAGTACTTC | CASSWGSQGTYEQYF
TRBD2 | TRBJ2-7 | - | TRBV29-1 | TGCAGCGCCCTCGGGGGGGGACTTTACGAGCAGTACTTC | CSALGGGLYEQYF
TRBD1 | TRBJ2-7 | - | TRBV30 | TGTGCCTGGAGTAGGGGTGGGGCAGGGGGCGGCGAGCAGTACTTC | CAWSRGGAGGGEQYF
TRBD1 | TRBJ2-4 | - | TRBV11-2 | TGTGCCAGCAGCTTGACGGCGACAGGGCAAATTCAGTACTTC | CASSLTATGQIQYF
- | TRBJ1-6 | few | TRBV4-3 | TGCGCCAGCAGCCAAGAGCCAGGGGTGGGCTCACCCCTCCACTTT | CASSQEPGVGSPLHF
- | TRBJ2-2 | - | TRBV4-2 | TGTGCCAGCAGCCAACGGATAGCAACCGGGGAGCTGTTTTTT | CASSQRIATGELFF
- | TRBJ2-3 | - | TRBV7-9 | TGTGCCAGCAGCGAAGAGACGCAGTATTTT | CASSEETQYF
TRBD1 | TRBJ2-7 | - | TRBV25-1 | TGTGCCAGCAGTGGGGACAGGGGGCCGCACGAGCAGTACTTC | CASSGDRGPHEQYF
- | TRBJ1-5 | few | TRBV7-2 | TGTGCCAGCAGCCTCCGGGTCAATCAGCCCCAGCATTTT | CASSLRVNQPQHF
- | TRBJ1-6 | - | TRBV5-6 | TGTGCCAGCAGCTCTGATATAGGACAGCTAAATTCACCCCTCCACTTT | CASSSDIGQLNSPLHF
TRBD1 | TRBJ1-5 | - | TRBV5-1 | TGCGCCAGCAGCTTGACAGGGACAGATCAGCCCCAGCATTTT | CASSLTGTDQPQHF
- | TRBJ1-1 | - | TRBV19 | TGTGCCAGTAGGACGACAGAGAACACTGAAGCTTTCTTT | CASRTTENTEAFF
TRBD1 | TRBJ1-1 | - | TRBV6-6 | TGTGCCAGCAGTCCACCAGGGGGCACTGAAGCTTTCTTT | CASSPPGGTEAFF
- | TRBJ1-1 | - | TRBV9 | TGTGCCAGCAGCGCCCAAAGCCTATCAGGTCAAGCTTTCTTT | CASSAQSLSGQAFF
- | TRBJ1-1 | - | TRBV7-2 | TGTGCCAGCAGCTTGCAGGGGAATCCTGAAGCTTTCTTT | CASSLQGNPEAFF
TRBD1 | TRBJ2-2 | - | TRBV7-6 | TGTGCCAGCAGCTTGGAGCTGGACAGGGGGCGCCCCGGGGAGCTGTTTTTT | CASSLELDRGRPGELFF
- | TRBJ1-5 | - | TRBV6-5 | TGTGCCAGCAGTTATTCTTATAGCAATCAGCCCCAGCATTTT | CASSYSYSNQPQHF
- | TRBJ2-6 | - | TRBV5-1 | TGCGCCAGCAGCGAGGCAGGGCCTGGGGCCAACGTCCTGACTTTC | CASSEAGPGANVLTF
TRBD2 | TRBJ2-7 | few | TRBV5-1 | TGCGCCAGCAGCAGAGGACTAGCAATGGCGGGTACCTACGAGCAGTACTTC | CASSRGLAMAGTYEQYF
- | TRBJ2-7 | - | TRBV7-3 | TGTGCCAGCAGCTTAAACTTCGAGCAGTACTTC | CASSLNFEQYF
- | TRBJ2-2 | - | TRBV5-5 | TGTGCCAGCAGCTTGGTTCCATCGAACACCGGGGAGCTGTTTTTT | CASSLVPSNTGELFF
TRBD2 | TRBJ2-7 | few | TRBV27 | TGTGCCAGCAGCCCAAGGGAGGGCAACTACGAGCAGTACTTC | CASSPREGNYEQYF
TRBD1 | TRBJ2-4 | - | TRBV5-8 | TGTGCCAGCAGCTTGCGGGGACAGGGTAGGACGTACTTC | CASSLRGQGRTYF
TRBD1 | TRBJ1-2 | few | TRBV7-9 | TGTGCCAGCAGCCCGAAAGGGGGTGACAGGGGGCATGGCTACACCTTC | CASSPKGGDRGHGYTF
TRBD1 | TRBJ2-2 | - | TRBV5-1 | TGCGCCAGCAGCTCGGGACGACAGGGGTACGACACCGGGGAGCTGTTTTTT | CASSSGRQGYDTGELFF
- | TRBJ2-1 | - | TRBV27 | TGTGCCAGCAGTTTAACTAGACCTCTTAACAATGAGCAGTTCTTC | CASSLTRPLNNEQFF
- | TRBJ1-1 | few | TRBV7-3 | TGTGCCAGCAGCTTAACGGCAGGAGTGACAGCTGAAGCTTTCTTT | CASSLTAGVTAEAFF
- | TRBJ1-3 | few | TRBV7-2 | TGTGCCAGCAGCTATACAGCAGCTGGAAACACCATATATTTT | CASSYTAAGNTIYF
- | TRBJ1-4 | - | TRBV6-5 | TGTGCCAGCAGCCAGGGCGCGGCTAATGAAAAACTGTTTTTT | CASSQGAANEKLFF
- | TRBJ1-3 | - | TRBV7-9 | TGTGCCAGCAGCTTCGATAGGGGCTCTGGAAACACCATATATTTT | CASSFDRGSGNTIYF
TRBD1 | TRBJ2-3 | - | TRBV27 | TGTGCCAGCAGGAACAGGGGGCGAGGTACTTCTGGCACAGATACGCAGTATTTT | CASRNRGRGTSGTDTQYF
- | TRBJ1-1 | - | TRBV7-2 | TGTGCCAGCAGCTTAGTAGGGGGTGGTGAAGCTTTCTTT | CASSLVGGGEAFF
- | TRBJ1-3 | once | TRBV2 | TGTGCCAGCAGTGCAGGGGCCATATCTGGAAACACCATATATTTT | CASSAGAISGNTIYF
TRBD1 | TRBJ2-7 | - | TRBV28 | TGTGCCAGCATAACGGGACAGGGGGTCGAGCAGTACTTC | CASITGQGVEQYF
- | TRBJ2-2 | few | TRBV5-1 | TGCGCCAGCAGCGCGGGGACAGAGGCCGGGGAGCTGTTTTTT | CASSAGTEAGELFF